This note documents a single T cell receptor (beta chain) sequence. Losses at the gene ends were 4 bases for V and 7 bases for J; bases not matched to a gene: 11. CDR3 length: 16 residues. CDR1 MNHEY and CDR2 SVGAGI come from the germline V gene. This sample is part of a study of blood T cell repertoires in COVID-19. Study-level information: There were acute and convalescent COVID-19 samples, and they came from the United States, Italy and Spain. T cells, B-cell-depleted T cells, or PBMCs supplied cDNA or gDNA.

Study processing details: Amplifying reference gene primers gave estimates of nucleated cell counts. Using immunoSEQ multiplex PCR, the repertoire was profiled, and TCRdb retains in-frame clones only, with some absent. Clone size and V and J calls were adopted from that table, with D and trimming inferred from the DNA. Of around 300,000 clones in the sample, about nine tenths were seen once. The chain uses TRBV6-5 and TRBJ2-1, with TRBD2 matching 9 bases. The sequencing input was peripheral blood. The TCR originated in a woman in her thirties with active or convalescent COVID-19. CDR3 nucleotide sequence: TGTGCCAGCAGTTCCGGAGCGAGCGGGGGGAGGAATGAGCAGTTCTTC. It specifies CASSSGASGGRNEQFF.